Below, one T cell receptor beta chain is given with its context. The data derive from a study of radiation and T cells in renal cell carcinoma. Study at large: Nephrectomy followed 15 Gy stereotactic body radiation by 4 weeks.

Clones were read by immunoSEQ multiplex PCR, and TCRdb kept only the in-frame ones, dropping some. The sample yields roughly 130,000 clones, 70% to 90% seen once. Time point reported: baseline pretreatment blood. The sample's treatment: 15 Gy SBRT to primary tumor, nephrectomy 4 weeks later. V lost 0 bases, J lost 0 bases, and 10 bases lay in between. The CDR3 consists of 16 residues. CDR1 is MNHEY and CDR2 is SVGAGI in the germline V gene. The sequencing here drew on blood, taken from a patient whose treatment included radiotherapy and nephrectomy. The chain employs TRBV6-5 and TRBJ2-3; D is uncertain. The receptor was isolated from a woman between 50 and 59 years old with renal cell carcinoma. DNA for the CDR3: TGTGCCAGCAGTTACTCGTGGCAGCTTAGCACAGATACGCAGTATTTT. Protein: CASSYSWQLSTDTQYF.